The 29 T cell receptor beta chains reported below all come from one sample, sequenced in a study of shared clonotypes between healthy human individuals (dated by TCRdb to the early 2020s). For the CD8 naive samples, CD45RO-negative cells were positively selected for CCR7, yielding a CD45RA+CCR7+ population from which TemRA cells were excluded. Library generation was performed with the immunoSEQ multiplex PCR assay. Drawn from immuneACCESS, this table holds only the in-frame rearrangements with V and J called that TCRdb kept. Clones are partly lost; checked studies trace under half to an unresolved V gene and leave the rest unexplained. Present in this sample are around 1.9 million clones, about 92% of which were seen just once. The ten largest account for approximately 1.7% of the sample. Sequencing was done on a sample of naive CD8+ T cells from PBMCs. The sample's cell subset or site, from its label and the paper: CD45RA+CCR7+. The receptors stem from a young man in good health. Some clones in this sample may be carry-over from other donors' samples.

The rearrangement links TRBV28 to TRBJ1-4; 7 bases map to TRBD1. The CDR3 has 14 residues. Looked up from germline, CDR1 is MDHEN and CDR2 is SYDVKM. The V gene end was trimmed by 6 bases and the J gene end by 5 bases; junction bases not matched to a gene: 6. CDR3 amino acids: CASRVQGSNEKLFF. Here the CDR3 DNA reads TGTGCCAGCAGGGTACAGGGGAGCAATGAAAAACTGTTTTTT.

This clone appeared once. In the same sample, other DNA sequences code for this CDR3. The rearrangement uses TRBV28 and TRBJ1-1; D is ambiguous. V was shortened by 3 bases and J by 4 bases, with 9 bases between the two germline ends. The CDR3 spans 13 residues. Germline assignment: CDR1 MDHEN and CDR2 SYDVKM. The CDR3 sequence: CASSFKVGTEAFF. The CDR3 DNA follows: TGTGCCAGCAGTTTCAAGGTTGGCACTGAAGCTTTCTTT.

A single count supports this clone. The CDR3, as DNA: TGCGCCAGCAGCCAGACGAGGACTAGCGGGGCCTTCAATGAGCAGTTCTTC. Its protein is CASSQTRTSGAFNEQFF. The J gene is TRBJ2-1, the V gene TRBV4-3, with 12 positions matching TRBD2. J lost 6 bases, V lost 3 bases, and 9 bases had no gene match. Germline assignment: CDR1 LGHNA and CDR2 YSLEER. The CDR3 sequence is 17 residues long.

The rearrangement uses TRBV7-9 and TRBJ2-7; a weak D match, TRBD1 (5 bases). V was shortened by 5 bases and J by 1 base, with 15 bases between the two germline ends. Per the germline V gene, CDR1 is SEHNR and CDR2 is FQNEAQ (reference sequence). There are 15 residues in the CDR3. The CDR3 nucleotides read TGTGCCAGCAGCCCGGCCGACAGTAGATCCTACGAGCAGTACTTC. It yields the protein CASSPADSRSYEQYF.

CDR3 sequence (DNA): TGTGCCAGCAGTTTAAGGACTAGCGGGAGGGCCTCATACGAGCAGTACTTC. Translation gives CASSLRTSGRASYEQYF. The rearrangement links TRBV27 to TRBJ2-7; 15 bases align to TRBD2. CDR3 length: 17 amino acids. V lost 2 bases and J lost 4; bases outside the gene matches: 6. From germline, CDR1 is MNHEY and CDR2 SMNVEV (reference sequence).

This clone has only one observation. This sequence joins TRBV28 and TRBJ1-5; perhaps TRBD1 as D (6 bases). The CDR3 consists of 14 residues. Germline CDR1 reads MDHEN; CDR2 reads SYDVKM. Trimming removed 6 bases from V and 3 bases from J, with 12 bases in between. The CDR3 spells CASSTGQINQPQHF. Written as DNA, the CDR3 is TGTGCCAGCAGCACAGGACAGATCAATCAGCCCCAGCATTTT.

The genes are TRBV5-6 and TRBJ2-2; no definite D call. The CDR3 spans 15 residues. V dropped 2 bases and J dropped 0 bases, with 8 bases sitting between them. The germline gives CDR1 SGHDT, CDR2 YYEEEE. DNA of the CDR3: TGTGCCAGCAGCTTATTACTCACGAACACCGGGGAGCTGTTTTTT. It encodes CASSLLLTNTGELFF.

The V call is TRBV2, the J call TRBJ2-5; 14 bases align to TRBD2. The CDR3 has 17 residues. Germline loops: CDR1 SNHLY, CDR2 FYNNEI. V gave up 7 bases and J gave up 5 bases; unmatched junction bases: 12. The chain's CDR3 is CASITGLAGARGETQYF. The DNA of the CDR3 is TGTGCCAGCATCACGGGACTAGCGGGAGCACGCGGCGAGACCCAGTACTTC.

This rearrangement joins TRBV27 to TRBJ1-2, with D tentatively TRBD1 (5 bases). The V end lost 5 bases, the J end lost 2 bases, and 15 bases lay between the germline ends. There are 15 residues in the CDR3. Germline-derived CDR1 and CDR2 are MNHEY and SMNVEV (reference sequence). The CDR3 coding sequence is TGTGCCAGCAGTCCCATCCCCGGGGGGAACTATGGCTACACCTTC. Translated: CASSPIPGGNYGYTF.

The V call is TRBV9, the J call TRBJ1-1; D unclear. The germline V and J ends were trimmed by 3 bases and 4 bases, with 16 bases remaining between them. There are 15 residues in the CDR3. Germline lookup yields CDR1 SGDLS and CDR2 YYNGEE. The CDR3 reads CASSATYPGGTEAFF. Here the CDR3 DNA reads TGTGCCAGCAGCGCAACCTACCCGGGCGGCACTGAAGCTTTCTTT.

The chain recombines TRBV5-4 with TRBJ2-2; D not certain. V gave up 0 bases and J gave up 6 bases, with 6 bases separating them. This CDR3 is 13 amino acids long. Germline V gives CDR1 SGHNT, CDR2 YYREEE (reference sequence). CDR3 sequence: CASSLVPSGELFF. The CDR3 DNA reads as TGTGCCAGCAGCTTGGTTCCATCCGGGGAGCTGTTTTTT.

The chain employs TRBV6-5 and TRBJ2-5, with D possibly being TRBD1 (6 bases). Germline V gives CDR1 MNHEY, CDR2 SVGAGI. CDR3 length: 14 residues. V was cut by 2 bases and J by 4 bases, with 11 bases left in between. CDR3 nucleotide sequence: TGTGCCAGCAGTTACGCACAGGGTTTAGAGACCCAGTACTTC. Translating it yields CASSYAQGLETQYF.

The V call is TRBV7-8, the J call TRBJ2-5; D gene uncertain. Germline loops: CDR1 SGHVS, CDR2 FQNEAQ. The V and J ends lost 1 base and 5 bases respectively, with 8 bases between them. The CDR3 sequence is 13 residues long. The CDR3, as DNA: TGTGCCAGCAGCTTAGTTCGGTCGGAGACCCAGTACTTC. Translation: CASSLVRSETQYF.

The rearrangement uses TRBV28 and TRBJ2-5; D might be TRBD1 (5 bases). The J call could be wrong; TRBJ2-7 is a better fit for the DNA end. CDR3 length: 12 amino acids. Looked up from germline, CDR1 is MDHEN and CDR2 is SYDVKM. In DNA form, the CDR3 reads TGTGCCAGCAGCCAGGGCGACTACGAGCAGTACTTC. The encoded protein is CASSQGDYEQYF.

The chain employs TRBV4-3 and TRBJ2-1, with unresolved D. V lost 0 bases and J 0 bases, leaving 12 bases between the germline ends. The CDR3 contains 17 residues. The germline V gene has CDR1 LGHNA and CDR2 YSLEER. CDR3 sequence (DNA): TGCGCCAGCAGCCAAGATTTGCGGTCAAGCTCCTACAATGAGCAGTTCTTC. Translated, it gives CASSQDLRSSSYNEQFF.

J is TRBJ2-7 and V is TRBV27; 7 positions agree with TRBD1. J lost 3 bases, V lost 4 bases, and 6 bases had no gene match. Germline values: CDR1 MNHEY, CDR2 SMNVEV (reference sequence). The CDR3 extends over 14 amino acids. The DNA for the CDR3 is TGTGCCAGCAGTTCGGACAGGACCCTCTACGAGCAGTACTTC. Translated: CASSSDRTLYEQYF.

This chain uses TRBV29-1 with TRBJ1-4; possibly TRBD1 for D (5 bases). V shed 4 bases and J shed 16 bases, with 19 bases lying between them. The CDR3 is made up of 12 amino acids. The germline CDR1 and CDR2 sequences are SQVTM and ANQGSEA. The CDR3 DNA reads TGCAGCGTTGTGGGGGAAAGAAAAGTTCGGTTTTTT. Its translation: CSVVGERKVRFF.

This clone was detected only once. The chain is built from TRBV25-1 and TRBJ2-3; 8 bases align to TRBD2. This CDR3 has 14 residues. Germline trimming cut 2 bases from V and 4 bases from J; bases unmatched to any gene: 2. Germline loops: CDR1 MGHDK, CDR2 SYGVNS. CDR3 DNA sequence: TGTGCCAGCAGTGAAGCGGGAGGCCCAGATACGCAGTATTTT. It encodes CASSEAGGPDTQYF.

The chain uses TRBV29-1 and TRBJ2-5; possible D gene TRBD1, 7 bases. The CDR3 contains 11 residues. CDR1 is SQVTM, CDR2 ANQGSEA, per germline. Trimming stripped 4 bases from V and 7 bases from J, with 10 bases between. The CDR3 region has the DNA TGCAGCGTTGTGCAGGGGGGGACCCAGTACTTC. This gives the protein CSVVQGGTQYF.

This chain uses TRBV7-9 with TRBJ2-7; D is possibly TRBD2 (6 bases). Trimming removed 5 bases from V and 6 bases from J, with 17 bases in between. The CDR3 has 14 residues. CDR1 is SEHNR and CDR2 is FQNEAQ in the germline V gene (reference sequence). The CDR3 loop reads CASSPKVGGLEQYF. Here the CDR3 DNA reads TGTGCCAGCAGCCCTAAGGTCGGGGGTCTCGAGCAGTACTTC.

Here the CDR3 reads CASSGIRVGASNQPQHF. CDR3 in DNA: TGTGCCAGCAGTGGGATCAGGGTGGGGGCAAGCAATCAGCCCCAGCATTTT. V and J are TRBV2 and TRBJ1-5, with TRBD1 as a possible D gene (6 bases). Looked up from germline, CDR1 is SNHLY and CDR2 is FYNNEI. CDR3 size: 17 residues. V was shortened by 4 bases and J by 1 base, with 17 bases between the two germline ends.

This chain joins TRBV18 and TRBJ2-3, with unresolved D. CDR1 KGHSH and CDR2 LQKENI come from the germline V gene. The CDR3 spans 14 residues. V was clipped by 0 bases and J by 4 bases, with 8 bases between them. In DNA, the CDR3 is TGTGCCAGCTCACCACCGATGGCCCCAGATACGCAGTATTTT. It specifies CASSPPMAPDTQYF.

The rearrangement joins TRBV19 to TRBJ2-1, with D uncertain. Germline V CDR1 and CDR2: LNHDA, SQIVND (reference sequence). V was trimmed by 3 bases and J by 7 bases, leaving 7 bases between them. The length of the CDR3 is 12 residues. CDR3 in amino acids: CASSMSWNEQFF. CDR3 sequence (DNA): TGTGCCAGTAGTATGAGTTGGAATGAGCAGTTCTTC.

V gene TRBV2 combines with J gene TRBJ2-1; 7 bases match TRBD2. Germline values: CDR1 SNHLY, CDR2 FYNNEI. V was clipped by 7 bases and J by 2 bases; unmatched bases: 11. This CDR3 is 16 amino acids long. CDR3 in DNA: TGTGCCAGCAATCCCTCGCTTGGGGGGGCCTACAATGAGCAGTTCTTC. This codes for CASNPSLGGAYNEQFF.

The rearrangement uses TRBV19 and TRBJ1-5, with a possible D match to TRBD1 (5 bases). CDR3 length: 15 residues. The germline CDR1 and CDR2 sequences are LNHDA and SQIVND (reference sequence). V was cut by 3 bases and J by 1 base, with 10 bases left in between. In DNA form, the CDR3 reads TGTGCCAGTAGTATGGTGCAGGGAAGCAATCAGCCCCAGCATTTT. Translation: CASSMVQGSNQPQHF.

This chain connects TRBV15 to TRBJ2-7; TRBD1 matches at 11 bases. The CDR3 sequence is 16 residues long. Trimming took 2 bases from V and 5 from J; bases not matched to a gene: 8. CDR1 is LNHNV and CDR2 is YYDKDF in the germline V gene (reference sequence). CDR3 loop: CATSRSRDRGFHEQYF. The CDR3 DNA follows: TGTGCCACCAGCAGATCTCGGGACAGGGGGTTCCACGAGCAGTACTTC.

The chain employs TRBV29-1 and TRBJ2-3; the D is unclear. Germline V gene lookup returns CDR1 SQVTM and CDR2 ANQGSEA. This CDR3 comprises 10 residues. The V and J ends lost 7 bases and 2 bases respectively, with 4 bases between them. DNA of the CDR3: TGCAGCGGGTTCACAGATACGCAGTATTTT. It translates to CSGFTDTQYF.

The rearrangement links TRBV28 to TRBJ2-4; the D is unclear. The germline V gene has CDR1 MDHEN and CDR2 SYDVKM. The CDR3 has 14 amino acids. Trimming cost V 6 bases and J 0 bases, with 9 bases left between them. The CDR3 DNA follows: TGTGCCAGCAGGGGAAGGTTAGCCAAAAACATTCAGTACTTC. It encodes CASRGRLAKNIQYF.

The gene calls are TRBV19 and TRBJ2-1; perhaps TRBD1 as D (6 bases). The V end lost 6 bases, the J end lost 13 bases, and 28 bases lay between the germline ends. This CDR3 spans 16 amino acids. The germline V gene encodes CDR1 LNHDA and CDR2 SQIVND (reference sequence). The CDR3, as DNA: TGTGCCAGTAGGTCTCCAGGGGTCGGAACGAAAATCATTCAGTTCTTC. Translated, it gives CASRSPGVGTKIIQFF.